Listed here are 11 T cell receptor beta chains from one sample, sequenced in a study of blood T cell repertoires in COVID-19. Some clones are missing from TCRdb's copy, which holds only in-frame ones; the method was immunoSEQ multiplex PCR. This table holds approximately 260,000 clones, 88% found once. Source material: peripheral blood. The source is a woman aged 40 to 50 who had recovered from COVID-19.

The chain has TRBV10-1 and TRBJ1-5; 10 positions agree with TRBD1. CDR3 length: 17 amino acids. The germline gives CDR1 WNHNN, CDR2 SYGVQD (reference sequence). The V segment lost 0 bases and the J segment 4 bases; nucleotides outside the gene matches: 6. The CDR3 spells CASSESKGQGRNQPQHF. The CDR3 nucleotides read TGCGCCAGCAGTGAGTCGAAGGGACAGGGGAGAAATCAGCCCCAGCATTTT.

The sample holds one count of this clone. This sequence joins TRBV6-5 and TRBJ2-7; TRBD2 is a possible D gene (6 bases). Trimming removed 0 bases at V and 0 bases at J, with 9 bases between. The germline V gene has CDR1 MNHEY and CDR2 SVGAGI. CDR3 length: 15 residues. CDR3 sequence (DNA): TGTGCCAGCAGTTACTCGGCGGGGTACTCCTACGAGCAGTACTTC. This encodes CASSYSAGYSYEQYF.

In its sample, this clone was seen once. The chain is built from TRBV5-1 and TRBJ1-1; 8 bases map to TRBD1. The CDR3 contains 16 residues. With V trimmed by 4 bases and J by 1 base, 9 bases remained unmatched. Germline loops: CDR1 SGHRS, CDR2 YFSETQ. CDR3 nucleotides: TGCGCCAGCAGCCGTACTACAGGGGGAAAGAACACTGAAGCTTTCTTT. This encodes CASSRTTGGKNTEAFF.

The CDR3 region is CASSRDRGIDQPQHF. Written as DNA, the CDR3 is TGTGCCAGTAGTCGGGACAGGGGGATCGACCAGCCCCAGCATTTT. This rearrangement joins TRBV19 to TRBJ1-5; 11 nucleotides align to TRBD1. This CDR3 is 15 amino acids long. Per germline, CDR1 LNHDA and CDR2 SQIVND (reference sequence). J lost 7 bases, V lost 5 bases, and 7 bases had no gene match.

The genes are TRBV4-2 and TRBJ2-3, with a tentative D call TRBD1 (6 bases). Trimming stripped 1 base from V and 6 bases from J, with 11 bases between. The CDR3 extends over 14 amino acids. CDR1 LGHNA and CDR2 YNFKEQ come from the germline V gene. The CDR3, as DNA: TGTGCCAGCAGCCAAGGACAGGCCGAGGATACGCAGTATTTT. Its translation: CASSQGQAEDTQYF.

The rearrangement links TRBV7-2 to TRBJ2-5; 7 bases are shared with TRBD2. V shed 1 base and J 4 bases; nucleotides not matched to a gene: 6. Germline-derived CDR1 and CDR2 are SGHTA and FQGNSA. The CDR3 contains 15 residues. CDR3 nucleotide sequence: TGTGCCAGCAGCTTAGTGGGCGGGAGTGGAGAGACCCAGTACTTC. This encodes CASSLVGGSGETQYF. Supplemented by reference TRBV7-2 and TRBJ2-5, the full variable domain reads GAGVSQSPSNKVTEKGKDVELRCDPISGHTALYWYRQSLGQGLEFLIYFQGNSAPDKSGLPSDRFSAERTGGSVSTLTIQRTQQEDSAVYLCASSLVGGSGETQYFGPGTRLLVL.

The chain couples TRBV3-1 (or the pseudogene TRBV3-2) to TRBJ1-2, with D perhaps matching TRBD1 (5 bases). Trimming took off 3 bases at V and 7 bases at J, with 18 bases between the two ends. Looked up from germline, CDR1 is LGHDT and CDR2 is YNNKEL (reference sequence). The CDR3 has 15 residues. As DNA, the CDR3 is TGTGCCAGCAGCCATTCAAAACCAGGGTTTCGTGGCTACACCTTC. It yields the protein CASSHSKPGFRGYTF.

In DNA, the CDR3 is TGTGCCAGCAGCGTCGACAGGTTGGCCGGCGAGCAGTACTTC. This codes for CASSVDRLAGEQYF. The chain uses TRBV5-4 and TRBJ2-7; TRBD1 is a possible D gene (6 bases). Germline assignment: CDR1 SGHNT and CDR2 YYREEE (reference sequence). Trimming left V 4 bases short and J 6 bases short, with 17 bases between. This CDR3 is built from 14 residues.

This chain links TRBV28 with TRBJ1-2; perhaps TRBD1 as D (5 bases). This CDR3 comprises 10 residues. In germline, CDR1 is MDHEN, CDR2 SYDVKM. Between the trimmed V and J ends, which lost 10 bases and 3 bases, there was a span of 6 bases. CDR3 region: CATGDYGYTF. The CDR3 nucleotides read TGTGCCACGGGGGACTATGGCTACACCTTC.

The J gene is TRBJ2-3, the V gene TRBV7-9; a weak D match, TRBD1 (6 bases). Germline lookup yields CDR1 SEHNR and CDR2 FQNEAQ (reference sequence). V shed 2 bases and J shed 3 bases, with 15 bases lying between them. The CDR3 loop spans 16 amino acids. The CDR3 region has the DNA TGTGCCAGCAGCTTACGGGGACAAATATTTACAGATACGCAGTATTTT. Encoded protein: CASSLRGQIFTDTQYF.

In this sample, this clone turned up once. This chain uses TRBV19 with TRBJ1-4; perhaps TRBD1 as D (5 bases). V shed 7 bases and J shed 7 bases, with 16 bases lying between them. The CDR3 covers 14 residues. Looked up from germline, CDR1 is LNHDA and CDR2 is SQIVND (reference sequence). The CDR3 sequence: CASNDARVTEKLFF. The DNA for the CDR3 is TGTGCCAGTAACGACGCCAGGGTCACTGAAAAACTGTTTTTT.